These 32 T cell receptor beta chains were sequenced from one sample in a study of T cells in Graves' hyperthyroidism and ophthalmopathy. RNA transcripts served as the template for amplifying TCR beta CDR3 regions. The primer set for the first-round RT-PCR of the TCR CDR3 was HTBI. TCRdb passed the multiplex PCR reads through MiXCR, listing each CDR3 protein once. The repertoire includes around 430,000 distinct CDR3 sequences, 15% of them detected once, and approximately 32% sits in the top ten. Sequencing input: blood. The receptors were sampled from a woman in her 30s with Graves' hyperthyroidism.

This clonotype turned up a few times. J is TRBJ1-1 and V is TRBV10-2, with TRBD1 identical over 9 bases. Looked up from germline, CDR1 is WSHSY and CDR2 is SAAADI. This CDR3 is 14 amino acids long. Trimming removed 6 bases from V and 7 bases from J; junction bases left unmatched: 9. For the CDR3, the DNA is TGCGCCAGCAGGGAGGGGGACAGGGACAGTGAAGCTTTCTTT. It specifies CASREGDRDSEAFF.

This clonotype was observed a handful of times. The CDR3 DNA is TGTGCCAGCAGTGGGGACAGGGGAGGAAATTCACCCCTCCACTTT. It codes for CASSGDRGGNSPLHF. The chain links TRBV2 to TRBJ1-6; 10 bases match TRBD1. The V gene's germline CDR1 is SNHLY and CDR2 FYNNEI. This CDR3 is built from 15 residues. The V gene end was trimmed by 4 bases and the J gene end by 7 bases; junction bases not matched to a gene: 4.

The chain recombines TRBV19 with TRBJ2-2; 7 bases match TRBD1. With 5 bases clipped from V and 0 bases from J, the junction kept 9 bases outside the gene matches. The CDR3 sequence is 17 residues long. The V gene's germline CDR1 is LNHDA and CDR2 SQIVND (reference sequence). The CDR3 DNA sequence: TGTGCCAGTAGTGTTCGACAGGGCCAAACGAACACCGGGGAGCTGTTTTTT. Translation gives CASSVRQGQTNTGELFF.

This clonotype occurred many times. The chain links TRBV28 to TRBJ2-5; D is perhaps TRBD2 (5 bases). This CDR3 comprises 16 residues. The V end was cut by 1 base, the J end by 1 base, with 13 bases between. CDR1 and CDR2 (germline): MDHEN, SYDVKM. The CDR3 is CASSLLGSGSQETQYF. The CDR3, as DNA: TGTGCCAGCAGTTTATTAGGCAGTGGGAGCCAAGAGACCCAGTACTTC.

This clonotype was found a few times. The chain has TRBV20-1 and TRBJ2-1, with D perhaps TRBD1 (6 bases). This CDR3 has 16 amino acids. V gave up 6 bases and J gave up 1 base, with 19 bases separating them. Germline V gene sequence: CDR1 DFQATT, CDR2 SNEGSKA (reference sequence). The CDR3 DNA is TGCAGTGCGCGATCATCGACAGGCGCGTCCTACAATGAGCAGTTCTTC. The encoded protein is CSARSSTGASYNEQFF.

This clonotype was observed a handful of times. This chain connects TRBV20-1 to TRBJ1-1; 7 positions agree with TRBD1. The junction had 5 bases not matched to a gene; V was cut back by 4 bases and J by 0 bases. The germline CDR1 and CDR2 sequences are DFQATT and SNEGSKA (reference sequence). This CDR3 is 14 amino acids long. CDR3 sequence: CSAKQGQMNTEAFF. The CDR3 region has the DNA TGCAGTGCTAAACAGGGACAGATGAACACTGAAGCTTTCTTT.

This clonotype was counted many times. The chain uses TRBV28 and TRBJ2-3; TRBD2 is a possible D gene (6 bases). Germline assignment: CDR1 MDHEN and CDR2 SYDVKM. V lost 3 bases and J 7 bases, leaving 17 bases between the germline ends. The CDR3 is made up of 15 amino acids. The CDR3 region is CASSFLSSAGNTQYF. In nucleotides, the CDR3 is TGTGCCAGCAGTTTCCTATCCTCGGCGGGAAATACGCAGTATTTT.

This clonotype was counted many times. The V call is TRBV30, the J call TRBJ2-2; 9 nucleotides line up with TRBD2. The CDR3 is 17 amino acids. The V gene end was trimmed by 2 bases and the J gene end by 2 bases; junction bases not matched to a gene: 9. The germline V gene has CDR1 GTSNPN and CDR2 SVGIG (reference sequence). CDR3 sequence: CAWSPLAGRRNTGELFF. The DNA for the CDR3 is TGTGCCTGGAGTCCTCTAGCGGGACGTCGAAACACCGGGGAGCTGTTTTTT.

As concerns this clonotype: A much more abundant neighbour one base away suggests this may be a read error. The rearrangement uses TRBV6-2 or TRBV6-3 and TRBJ2-3; 13 nucleotides agree with TRBD2. V trimming: 0 bases; J trimming: 7 bases; junction bases outside the gene matches: 10. CDR3 size: 18 residues. Germline-derived CDR1 and CDR2 are MNHEY and SVGEGT. The CDR3 reads CASSYSFPLAGGPNTQYF. In DNA form, the CDR3 reads TGTGCCAGCAGTTACTCGTTCCCACTAGCGGGAGGGCCGAATACGCAGTATTTT.

This clonotype has more than one count but fewer than ten. The rearrangement uses TRBV5-1 and TRBJ2-7, with D perhaps assigned TRBD1 or TRBD2 (5 bases each). The germline V and J ends were trimmed by 7 bases and 0 bases, with 11 bases remaining between them. This CDR3 contains 13 residues. Germline CDR1 and CDR2: SGHRS and YFSETQ. Here the CDR3 DNA reads TGCGCCAGCTGTTCAGGGAGCTCCTACGAGCAGTACTTC. Amino acids: CASCSGSSYEQYF.

This clonotype was found many times. This rearrangement joins TRBV7-2 to TRBJ2-7; 7 nucleotides agree with TRBD1. Trimming took 4 bases from V and 0 from J; bases not matched to a gene: 9. The germline V gene encodes CDR1 SGHTA and CDR2 FQGNSA. CDR3 length: 16 residues. The CDR3: CASSSTPDRASYEQYF. The CDR3 coding sequence is TGTGCCAGCAGCTCAACTCCCGACAGGGCCTCCTACGAGCAGTACTTC.

A few counts support this clonotype. CDR3 in amino acids: CSVDMGDGANVLTF. CDR3 nucleotide sequence: TGCAGCGTTGATATGGGGGATGGGGCCAACGTCCTGACTTTC. V and J are TRBV29-1 and TRBJ2-6, with D perhaps given as TRBD1 or TRBD2 (5 bases each). CDR1 is SQVTM and CDR2 is ANQGSEA in the germline V gene. Trimming stripped 3 bases from V and 3 bases from J, with 9 bases between. CDR3 length: 14 residues.

The sample holds a few counts of this clonotype. The chain has TRBV6-1 and TRBJ1-2; D possibly corresponds to TRBD1 (6 bases). Deletions cut 0 bases from V and 4 bases from J, with 15 bases between. CDR3 length: 16 amino acids. CDR1 and CDR2 (germline): MNHNS, SASEGT. The CDR3 is CASSEAPRTASYGYTF. The CDR3 nucleotides are TGTGCCAGCAGTGAAGCTCCAAGGACAGCATCCTATGGCTACACCTTC.

This chain joins TRBV19 and TRBJ2-1; weak D call: TRBD1 (5 bases). This CDR3 has 13 amino acids. Germline CDR1 and CDR2: LNHDA and SQIVND (reference sequence). The V and J ends lost 9 bases and 4 bases respectively, with 13 bases between them. The CDR3 sequence: CASHEQGYNEQFF. The CDR3 DNA reads TGTGCCAGCCACGAGCAGGGATACAATGAGCAGTTCTTC.

This clonotype was recorded at least ten times. This chain connects TRBV18 to TRBJ2-1; 9 nucleotides align to TRBD2. The CDR3 runs to 16 residues. CDR1 and CDR2 from the germline V gene are KGHSH and LQKENI. V lost 4 bases, J lost 2 bases, and 6 bases stayed unmatched. CDR3 DNA: TGTGCCAGCTCACTGAATAGCGGGAGAGCCTACAATGAGCAGTTCTTC. Protein sequence: CASSLNSGRAYNEQFF.

Ten or more counts support this clonotype. This chain joins TRBV10-1 and TRBJ2-7; weak D call: TRBD2 (5 bases). The CDR3 runs to 14 residues. CDR1 is WNHNN and CDR2 is SYGVQD in the germline V gene (reference sequence). V dropped 6 bases and J dropped 4 bases, with 16 bases sitting between them. CDR3 sequence: CASSQSGVGYEQYF. Here the CDR3 DNA reads TGCGCCAGCAGCCAGAGCGGAGTAGGATACGAGCAGTACTTC.

As regards this clonotype: The junction departs from the called germline gene at one end, perhaps through a read error. V gene TRBV30 combines with J gene TRBJ1-3, with D hard to call. Germline loops: CDR1 GTSNPN, CDR2 SVGIG (reference sequence). This CDR3 is 13 amino acids long. CDR3 residues: CAWRALAGNTIYF. CDR3 DNA: TGTGCCTGGAGGGCCTTGGCTGGGAACACCATATATTTT.

In this sample, this clonotype turned up many times. This sequence joins TRBV6-1 and TRBJ1-2; unclear D gene. V was shortened by 1 base and J by 4 bases, with 13 bases between the two germline ends. The germline V gene has CDR1 MNHNS and CDR2 SASEGT. This CDR3 region has 15 residues. In nucleotides, the CDR3 is TGTGCCAGCAGTGAAGATTACGGGGTGGGCTATGGCTACACCTTC. This translates into CASSEDYGVGYGYTF.

The table lists this clonotype with many counts. The genes are TRBV28 and TRBJ1-1, with unresolved D. Trimming shortened V by 1 base and J by 1 base, and 4 bases separated the two germline ends. CDR1 and CDR2 (germline): MDHEN, SYDVKM. This CDR3 spans 13 amino acids. The CDR3 is CASSLSPNTEAFF. The CDR3 DNA reads as TGTGCCAGCAGTTTATCCCCGAACACTGAAGCTTTCTTT.

This clonotype was observed a handful of times. This chain uses TRBV30 with TRBJ2-7; 8 bases are shared with TRBD1. The CDR3 loop spans 13 amino acids. With 1 base clipped from V and 3 bases from J, the junction kept 2 bases outside the gene matches. Germline CDR1 is GTSNPN and CDR2 is SVGIG (reference sequence). The CDR3 DNA reads TGTGCCTGGAGTGGGGACAGGAGCTACGAGCAGTACTTC. Protein sequence: CAWSGDRSYEQYF.

This clonotype has a handful of counts. The rearrangement uses TRBV24-1 and TRBJ2-1; TRBD2 might be the D (5 bases). Between the trimmed V and J ends, which lost 5 bases and 0 bases, there was a span of 7 bases. The germline V gene encodes CDR1 KGHDR and CDR2 SFDVKD. CDR3 length: 14 amino acids. This chain's CDR3 is CATSGTPSYNEQFF. The CDR3, as DNA: TGTGCCACCAGTGGGACTCCCTCCTACAATGAGCAGTTCTTC.

The CDR3 nucleotides are TGTGCCAGCAGCCCTAGGATAGCGGGTTCTGTGGGGGAGACCCAGTACTTC. It codes for CASSPRIAGSVGETQYF. The rearrangement joins TRBV7-9 to TRBJ2-5; the match to TRBD2 covers 7 bases. V was clipped by 5 bases and J by 5 bases; unmatched bases: 17. Germline CDR1 is SEHNR and CDR2 is FQNEAQ (reference sequence). This CDR3 comprises 17 residues.

This clonotype was seen a handful of times. CDR3 DNA sequence: TGCGCCAGCAGCCTAGTGGGGGCGCGGAACACCGGGGAGCTGTTTTTT. It codes for CASSLVGARNTGELFF. The V and J genes are TRBV4-1 and TRBJ2-2, with a weak D call TRBD1 (6 bases). This CDR3 is 16 amino acids long. With 4 bases removed from V and 1 base from J, the gap between germline ends came to 13 bases. CDR1 and CDR2 from the germline V gene are MGHRA and YSYEKL.

The V call is TRBV6-1, the J call TRBJ1-4; D may be TRBD1 (5 bases). CDR1 is MNHNS and CDR2 is SASEGT in the germline V gene. V was trimmed by 1 base and J by 7 bases, leaving 10 bases between them. This CDR3 region has 14 residues. The CDR3 is CASSEGGGGEKLFF. The CDR3 bases are TGTGCCAGCAGTGAAGGGGGGGGAGGTGAAAAACTGTTTTTT.

With respect to this clonotype: One end of the junction fails to match germline, which may point to a read error. The gene calls are TRBV27 and TRBJ1-3; D remains ambiguous. The germline V gene encodes CDR1 MNHEY and CDR2 SMNVEV (reference sequence). CDR3 length: 17 amino acids. In DNA, the CDR3 is TGTGCCAGCAGCCCCGGCCCCGGGGTGCTAGGTGGAAGCACCATATATTTT. It yields the protein CASSPGPGVLGGSTIYF.

V usage is TRBV18 and J usage is TRBJ2-1, with 12 nucleotides matching TRBD2. V dropped 6 bases and J dropped 3; count of bases not matched to a gene: 6. The CDR3 has 16 residues. The germline gives CDR1 KGHSH, CDR2 LQKENI. The CDR3 region has the DNA TGTGCCAGCTCCCCAGGACTAGCGGGAATCTACAATGAGCAGTTCTTC. It specifies CASSPGLAGIYNEQFF. Filled out from reference TRBV18 and TRBJ2-1, the complete variable domain reads NAGVMQNPRHLVRRRGQEARLRCSPMKGHSHVYWYRQLPEEGLKFMVYLQKENIIDESGMPKERFSAEFPKEGPSILRIQQVVRGDSAAYFCASSPGLAGIYNEQFFGPGTRLTVL.

This sequence joins TRBV19 and TRBJ1-1; 9 bases are shared with TRBD1. CDR1 LNHDA and CDR2 SQIVND come from the germline V gene (reference sequence). With 6 bases clipped from V and 2 bases from J, the junction kept 1 base outside the gene matches. The CDR3 is 13 amino acids. CDR3 residues: CASRGQGNTEAFF. Here the CDR3 DNA reads TGTGCCAGTAGGGGACAGGGTAACACTGAAGCTTTCTTT.

The chain employs TRBV30 and TRBJ1-4, with 10 bases identical to TRBD1. The length of the CDR3 is 18 residues. The germline CDR1 and CDR2 sequences are GTSNPN and SVGIG (reference sequence). After removal of 7 bases from V and 7 bases from J, the junction contained 21 bases not matched to a gene. CDR3 sequence reads: CALESGQGKRGSSEKLFF. DNA of the CDR3: TGTGCCTTAGAATCGGGACAGGGGAAAAGAGGAAGTAGTGAAAAACTGTTTTTT.

The sample holds many counts of this clonotype. The CDR3 sequence: CASSFGGLETQYF. The DNA for the CDR3 is TGTGCCAGCAGTTTTGGGGGCCTTGAGACCCAGTACTTC. The genes are TRBV12-3 or TRBV12-4 and TRBJ2-5; TRBD1 might be the D (6 bases). Deletions cut 3 bases from V and 5 bases from J, with 10 bases between. This CDR3 is 13 amino acids long.

This clonotype was seen only a few times. The chain employs TRBV5-1 and TRBJ1-2; tentative D call: TRBD1 (6 bases). V gave up 4 bases and J gave up 4 bases, with 20 bases separating them. The CDR3 covers 16 residues. The germline V gene encodes CDR1 SGHRS and CDR2 YFSETQ. DNA for the CDR3: TGCGCCAGCAGCCAGAAATTGGGGGGCGCGTCCTATGGCTACACCTTC. It yields the protein CASSQKLGGASYGYTF.

CDR3 DNA: TGTGCCACCAGTGATACCCTGGAGGGGGAAGAGACCCAGTACTTC. Its protein is CATSDTLEGEETQYF. The chain links TRBV24-1 to TRBJ2-5; either TRBD1 or TRBD2 may supply D (6 bases each). The CDR3 extends over 15 amino acids. Germline V gene sequence: CDR1 KGHDR, CDR2 SFDVKD. Trimming took 3 bases from V and 3 from J, leaving 13 bases between them.

CDR3 protein: CSAFDRTSTGEQFF. The DNA of the CDR3 is TGCAGCGCCTTCGACCGAACCTCGACAGGGGAGCAGTTCTTC. J is TRBJ2-1 and V is TRBV29-1, with TRBD1 matching 7 bases. With V trimmed by 7 bases and J by 10 bases, 16 bases remained unmatched. Germline V gene lookup returns CDR1 SQVTM and CDR2 ANQGSEA. CDR3 length: 14 amino acids.